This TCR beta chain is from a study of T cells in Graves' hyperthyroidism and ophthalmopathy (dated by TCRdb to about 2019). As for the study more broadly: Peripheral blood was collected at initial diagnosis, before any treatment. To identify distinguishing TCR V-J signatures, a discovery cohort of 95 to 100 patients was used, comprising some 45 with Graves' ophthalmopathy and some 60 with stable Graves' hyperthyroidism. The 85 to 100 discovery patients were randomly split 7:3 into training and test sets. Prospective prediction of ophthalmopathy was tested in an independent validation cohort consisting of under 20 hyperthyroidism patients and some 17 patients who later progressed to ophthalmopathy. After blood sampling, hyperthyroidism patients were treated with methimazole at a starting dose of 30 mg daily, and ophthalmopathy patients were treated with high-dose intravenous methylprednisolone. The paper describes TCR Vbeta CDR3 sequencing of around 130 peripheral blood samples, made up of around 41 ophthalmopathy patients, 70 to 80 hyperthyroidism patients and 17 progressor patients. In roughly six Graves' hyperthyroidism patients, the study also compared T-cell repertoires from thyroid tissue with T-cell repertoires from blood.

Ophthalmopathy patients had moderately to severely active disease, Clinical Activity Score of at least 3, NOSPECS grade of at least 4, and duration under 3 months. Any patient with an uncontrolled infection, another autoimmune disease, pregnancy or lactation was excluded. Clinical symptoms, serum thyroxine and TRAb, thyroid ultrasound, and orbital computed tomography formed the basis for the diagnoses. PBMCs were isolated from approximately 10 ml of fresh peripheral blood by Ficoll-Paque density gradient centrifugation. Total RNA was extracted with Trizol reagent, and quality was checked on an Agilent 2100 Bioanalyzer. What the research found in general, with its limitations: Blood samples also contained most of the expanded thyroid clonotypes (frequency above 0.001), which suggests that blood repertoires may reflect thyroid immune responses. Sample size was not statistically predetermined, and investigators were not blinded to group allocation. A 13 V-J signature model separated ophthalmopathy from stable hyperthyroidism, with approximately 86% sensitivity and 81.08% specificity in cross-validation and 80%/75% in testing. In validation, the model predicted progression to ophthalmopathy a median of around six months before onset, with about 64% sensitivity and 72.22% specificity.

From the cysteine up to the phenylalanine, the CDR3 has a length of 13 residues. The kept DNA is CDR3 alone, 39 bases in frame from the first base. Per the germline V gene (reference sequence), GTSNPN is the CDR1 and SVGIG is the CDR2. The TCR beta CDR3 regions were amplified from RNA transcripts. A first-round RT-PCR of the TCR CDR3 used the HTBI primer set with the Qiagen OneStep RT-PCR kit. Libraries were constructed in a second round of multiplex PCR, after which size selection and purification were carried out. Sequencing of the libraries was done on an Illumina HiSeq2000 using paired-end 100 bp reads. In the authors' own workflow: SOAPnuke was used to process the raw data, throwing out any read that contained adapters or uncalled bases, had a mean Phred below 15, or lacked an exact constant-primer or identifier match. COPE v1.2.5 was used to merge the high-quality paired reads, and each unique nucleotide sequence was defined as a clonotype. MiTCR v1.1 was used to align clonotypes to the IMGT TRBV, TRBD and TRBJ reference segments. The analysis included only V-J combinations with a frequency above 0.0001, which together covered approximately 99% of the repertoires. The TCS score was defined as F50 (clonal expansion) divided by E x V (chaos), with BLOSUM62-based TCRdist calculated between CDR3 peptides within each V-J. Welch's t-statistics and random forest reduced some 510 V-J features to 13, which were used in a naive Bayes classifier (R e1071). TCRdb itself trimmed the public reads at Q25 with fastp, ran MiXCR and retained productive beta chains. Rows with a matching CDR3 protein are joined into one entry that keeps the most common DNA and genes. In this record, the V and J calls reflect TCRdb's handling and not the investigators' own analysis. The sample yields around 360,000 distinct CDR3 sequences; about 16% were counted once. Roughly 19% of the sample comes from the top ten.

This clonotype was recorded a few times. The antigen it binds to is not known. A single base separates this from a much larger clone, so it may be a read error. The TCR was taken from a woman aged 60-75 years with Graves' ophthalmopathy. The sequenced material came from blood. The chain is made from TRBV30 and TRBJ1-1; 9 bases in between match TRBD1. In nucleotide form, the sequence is TGTGTCTGGAGTGGGGACAGGGAGTCTGAAGCTTTCTTT. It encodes CVWSGDRESEAFF.